The 2 T cell receptor beta chains given below trace back to one sample, sequenced in a study of T cells in Graves' hyperthyroidism and ophthalmopathy. The source material, RNA transcripts, was used to amplify TCR beta CDR3 regions. The HTBI primer set was used in a first-round RT-PCR of the TCR CDR3. TCRdb fed the multiplex PCR reads into MiXCR, producing one record per CDR3 protein. The sample contains 490,000 or so distinct CDR3 sequences, roughly 23% of which appear only once. The source material was blood. These receptors all stem from a woman aged 70-85 years with Graves' ophthalmopathy.

The table lists this clonotype with a few counts. The chain employs TRBV6-5 and TRBJ2-7; TRBD1 might be the D (5 bases). The V and J ends lost 2 bases and 0 bases respectively, with 8 bases between them. Germline-derived CDR1 and CDR2 are MNHEY and SVGAGI. CDR3 length: 14 residues. CDR3 sequence: CASSYMQGSYEQYF. The CDR3 DNA sequence: TGTGCCAGCAGTTACATGCAGGGCTCCTACGAGCAGTACTTC.

The sample holds many counts of this clonotype. The chain recombines TRBV7-3 with TRBJ2-2, with D hard to call. V lost 5 bases and J 5 bases, leaving 12 bases between the germline ends. The germline V gene has CDR1 SGHTA and CDR2 FQGTGA. This CDR3 has 14 residues. Here the CDR3 reads CASSERSPTGELFF. The CDR3 DNA is TGTGCCAGCAGCGAAAGGAGTCCGACCGGGGAGCTGTTTTTT.